A single sample gave rise to the 8 T cell receptor beta chains below, sequenced in a study of T cells after yellow fever vaccination (dated by TCRdb to the late 2010s). According to the study, the label for this sample's treatment or condition signals: live attenuated yellow fever vaccine strain. Libraries were made using 5' RACE. Instrument used: Illumina HiSeq 2500. Using fastp at Q25 and MiXCR, TCRdb reprocessed the public reads and kept productive beta chains. Rows with a matching CDR3 protein are joined into one entry that keeps the most common DNA and genes. The sample profile shows about 74,000 distinct CDR3 sequences; more than 5.5% of them were found once. The top ten hold around 35% of the sample. The specimen was CD8+ T cells sorted from PBMCs, collected about 5 days after the first yellow fever vaccination. Receptors originate from a man younger than 35 who received the YFV17D yellow fever vaccine.

J is TRBJ2-5 and V is TRBV6-2 or TRBV6-3, with 7 bases matching TRBD2. The germline V gene has CDR1 MNHEY and CDR2 SVGEGT. The CDR3 is 14 amino acids. V trimming: 7 bases; J trimming: 5 bases; junction bases outside the gene matches: 10. The CDR3 DNA reads as TGTGCCAGCATTCCCTGGGGGGGTTTCGAGACCCAGTACTTC. It is translated as CASIPWGGFETQYF.

Regarding this clonotype: Lacking the conserved final phenylalanine or tryptophan, this CDR3 likely reflects a read error. This chain links TRBV14 with TRBJ1-4; D gene ambiguous. V lost 4 bases to trimming and J lost 0 bases, with 6 bases between them. Germline V gene lookup returns CDR1 SGHDN and CDR2 FVKESK. The CDR3 loop spans 14 amino acids. CDR3 bases: TGTGCCAGCAGCCGGAGGGCAACTAATGAAAAACTGTTTTAT. Protein product: CASSRRATNEKLFY.

This clonotype was recorded at least ten times. The CDR3 coding sequence is TGTGCCAGCAGTTTCACTCGGGACAGGGTGTTCTTC. Encoded protein: CASSFTRDRVFF. The chain carries TRBV12-3 or TRBV12-4 and TRBJ2-1, with 9 positions matching TRBD1. The CDR3 is 12 amino acids. The ends lost 3 bases at V and 15 bases at J; junction bases unmatched: 6.

This clonotype came up a few times. The J gene is TRBJ2-7, the V gene TRBV3-1, with 10 nucleotides matching TRBD1. The CDR3 runs to 16 residues. The germline V gene encodes CDR1 LGHDT and CDR2 YNNKEL (reference sequence). With V trimmed by 4 bases and J by 5 bases, 11 bases remained unmatched. The CDR3 DNA reads as TGTGCCAGCAGCCCCCAACCGGGACAGGGGACGAACGAGCAGTACTTC. Amino acids: CASSPQPGQGTNEQYF.

The chain combines TRBV4-3 with TRBJ2-1; TRBD2 matches at 7 bases. CDR3 length equals 16 residues. V lost 0 bases to trimming and J lost 2 bases; unmatched junction nucleotides: 4. The germline V gene has CDR1 LGHNA and CDR2 YSLEER. CDR3 amino acids: CASSQDPGGAYNEQFF. CDR3 coding DNA: TGCGCCAGCAGCCAAGATCCTGGGGGGGCCTACAATGAGCAGTTCTTC.

The rearrangement joins TRBV27 to TRBJ2-7, with TRBD2 as a possible D gene (5 bases). Trimming shortened V by 5 bases and J by 2 bases, and 19 bases separated the two germline ends. Germline V gene lookup returns CDR1 MNHEY and CDR2 SMNVEV (reference sequence). The CDR3 has 16 residues. The CDR3 bases are TGTGCCAGCAGTCCCACGATGAGGAGGCACACCTACGAGCAGTACTTC. Translation: CASSPTMRRHTYEQYF.

The gene calls are TRBV24-1 and TRBJ2-1; TRBD1 agrees at 9 bases. Trimming removed 4 bases from V and 8 bases from J; junction bases left unmatched: 5. The CDR3 loop spans 14 amino acids. Germline lookup yields CDR1 KGHDR and CDR2 SFDVKD. The DNA for the CDR3 is TGTGCCACCAGTGACGGGACAGGGTGGGATGAGCAGTTCTTC. This sequence encodes CATSDGTGWDEQFF.

This clonotype was seen ten or more times. The V call is TRBV5-1, the J call TRBJ2-4; TRBD2 matches at 8 bases. The CDR3 totals 16 residues. With 3 bases clipped from V and 2 bases from J, the junction kept 7 bases outside the gene matches. CDR1 SGHRS and CDR2 YFSETQ come from the germline V gene. Here the CDR3 DNA reads TGCGCCAGCAGCTCGGGACTAGGCGGTACCAAAAACATTCAGTACTTC. Translation: CASSSGLGGTKNIQYF.